This T cell receptor beta chain appears in the sequencing data of a study of technical replicates of blood from a handful of donors. This clone was recorded a few times. Other DNA variants within this sample encode the same CDR3. CDR3 length equals 14 residues. V shed 6 bases, J shed 1 base, and the junction held 1 base outside the gene matches. The germline CDR1 and CDR2 sequences are MDHEN and SYDVKM. Using immunoSEQ multiplex PCR, the repertoire was profiled, and TCRdb retains in-frame clones only, with some absent. The sample gives about 82,000 clones, around 94% of which show up once; about 0.39% is in the top ten.

The specimen sequenced was T cells isolated from PBMCs. V and J are TRBV28 and TRBJ2-3, with 10 bases lining up with TRBD1. This TCR was sampled from a human donor in good health. Here the CDR3 DNA reads TGTGCCAGCAGGGACAGGGGGGGCACAGATACGCAGTATTTT. Its translation: CASRDRGGTDTQYF.